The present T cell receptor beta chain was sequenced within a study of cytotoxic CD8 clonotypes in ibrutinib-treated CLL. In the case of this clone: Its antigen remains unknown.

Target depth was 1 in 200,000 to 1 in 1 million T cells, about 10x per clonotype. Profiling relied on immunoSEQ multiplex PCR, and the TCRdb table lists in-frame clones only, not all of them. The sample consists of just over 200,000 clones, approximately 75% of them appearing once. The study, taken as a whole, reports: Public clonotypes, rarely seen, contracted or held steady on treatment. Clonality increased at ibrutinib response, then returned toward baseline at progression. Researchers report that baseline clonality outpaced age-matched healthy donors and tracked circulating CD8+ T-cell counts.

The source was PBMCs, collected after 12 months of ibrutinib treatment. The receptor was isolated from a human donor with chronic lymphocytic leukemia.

CDR3 sequence (DNA): TGTGCCAGCAGCTTCTCGGGGAACGCTTTCTTT. It encodes CASSFSGNAFF. The rearrangement joins TRBV7-8 to TRBJ1-1; D not certain. From germline, CDR1 is SGHVS and CDR2 FQNEAQ. Trimming removed 3 bases from V and 11 bases from J, with 10 bases in between. CDR3 length: 11 residues.